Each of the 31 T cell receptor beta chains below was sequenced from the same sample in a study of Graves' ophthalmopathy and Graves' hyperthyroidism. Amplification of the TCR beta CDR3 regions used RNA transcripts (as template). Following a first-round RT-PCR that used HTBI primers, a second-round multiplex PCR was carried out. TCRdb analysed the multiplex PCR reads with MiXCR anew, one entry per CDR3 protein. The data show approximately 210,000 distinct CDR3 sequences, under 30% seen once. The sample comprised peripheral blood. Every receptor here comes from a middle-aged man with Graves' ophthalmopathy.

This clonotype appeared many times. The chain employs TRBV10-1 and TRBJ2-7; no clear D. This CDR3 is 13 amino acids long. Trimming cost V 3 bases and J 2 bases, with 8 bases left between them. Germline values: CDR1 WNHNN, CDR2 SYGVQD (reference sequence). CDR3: CASSDGQTYEQYF. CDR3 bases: TGCGCCAGCAGTGACGGGCAGACCTACGAGCAGTACTTC.

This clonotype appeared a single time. CDR3 amino acids: CASSRGEYMNTEAFF. The CDR3 DNA sequence: TGTGCCAGCAGCCGGGGTGAGTATATGAACACTGAAGCTTTCTTT. V and J are TRBV7-8 and TRBJ1-1; D is undetermined. The CDR3 is made up of 15 amino acids. Germline loops: CDR1 SGHVS, CDR2 FQNEAQ. V lost 5 bases and J 0 bases, leaving 13 bases between the germline ends.

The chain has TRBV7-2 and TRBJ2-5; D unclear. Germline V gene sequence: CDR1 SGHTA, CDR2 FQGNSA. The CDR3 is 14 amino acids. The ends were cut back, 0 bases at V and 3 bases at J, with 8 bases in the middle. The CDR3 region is CASSLAASEETQYF. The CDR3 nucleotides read TGTGCCAGCAGCTTAGCGGCGTCCGAAGAGACCCAGTACTTC.

This CDR3 reads CSAPPAGEQETQYF. CDR3 in DNA: TGCAGTGCACCCCCGGCGGGGGAACAAGAGACCCAGTACTTC. This chain joins TRBV20-1 and TRBJ2-5; 7 positions agree with TRBD2. The CDR3 totals 14 residues. Germline CDR1 and CDR2: DFQATT and SNEGSKA (reference sequence). V was clipped by 6 bases and J by 2 bases; unmatched bases: 9.

Written as DNA, the CDR3 is TGTGCCAGCAGTTTATACTCGGCTAGCGGGCCCTACGAGCAGTACTTC. This sequence encodes CASSLYSASGPYEQYF. V and J are TRBV27 and TRBJ2-7, with 8 nucleotides matching TRBD2. The CDR3 extends over 16 amino acids. The V gene end was trimmed by 1 base and the J gene end by 2 bases; junction bases not matched to a gene: 7. Germline V gene lookup returns CDR1 MNHEY and CDR2 SMNVEV (reference sequence).

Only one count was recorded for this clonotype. DNA for the CDR3: TGTGCCAGCAGTTTCAGGGGCGGTACGCACGAGCAGTACTTC. Encoded protein: CASSFRGGTHEQYF. The chain links TRBV28 to TRBJ2-7, with D possibly TRBD1 on 6 matching bases. V lost 3 bases and J lost 5, with 14 bases in between. The CDR3 has 14 amino acids. Germline assignment: CDR1 MDHEN and CDR2 SYDVKM.

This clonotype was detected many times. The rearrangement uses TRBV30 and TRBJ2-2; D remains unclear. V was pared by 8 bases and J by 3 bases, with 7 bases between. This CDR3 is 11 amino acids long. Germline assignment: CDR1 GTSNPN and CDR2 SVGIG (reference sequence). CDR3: CARDDTGELFF. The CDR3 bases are TGTGCCCGTGATGACACCGGGGAGCTGTTTTTT.

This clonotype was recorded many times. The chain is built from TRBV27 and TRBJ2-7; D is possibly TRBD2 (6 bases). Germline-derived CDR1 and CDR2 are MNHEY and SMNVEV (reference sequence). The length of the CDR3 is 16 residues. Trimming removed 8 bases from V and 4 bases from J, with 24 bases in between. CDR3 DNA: TGTGCCAGCGGCCCCTATAGTTCCGGGGGTGAATACGAGCAGTACTTC. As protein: CASGPYSSGGEYEQYF.

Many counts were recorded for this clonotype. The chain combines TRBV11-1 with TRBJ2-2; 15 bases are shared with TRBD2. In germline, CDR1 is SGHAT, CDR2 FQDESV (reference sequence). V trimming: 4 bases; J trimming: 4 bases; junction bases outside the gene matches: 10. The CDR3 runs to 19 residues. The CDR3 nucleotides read TGTGCCAGCAGCTCTGGACTAGCGGGAGGGAGGATGGGCACCGGGGAGCTGTTTTTT. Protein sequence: CASSSGLAGGRMGTGELFF.

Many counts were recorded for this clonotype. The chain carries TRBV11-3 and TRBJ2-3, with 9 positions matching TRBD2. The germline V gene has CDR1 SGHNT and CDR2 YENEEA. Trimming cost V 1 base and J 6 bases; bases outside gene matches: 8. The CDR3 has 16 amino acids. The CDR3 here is CASSLVTSGLGDTQYF. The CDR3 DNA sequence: TGTGCCAGCAGCTTAGTAACTAGCGGGTTGGGGGATACGCAGTATTTT. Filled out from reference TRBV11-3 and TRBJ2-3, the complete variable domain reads EAGVVQSPRYKIIEKKQPVAFWCNPISGHNTLYWYLQNLGQGPELLIRYENEEAVDDSQLPKDRFSAERLKGVDSTLKIQPAELGDSAVYLCASSLVTSGLGDTQYFGPGTRLTVL.

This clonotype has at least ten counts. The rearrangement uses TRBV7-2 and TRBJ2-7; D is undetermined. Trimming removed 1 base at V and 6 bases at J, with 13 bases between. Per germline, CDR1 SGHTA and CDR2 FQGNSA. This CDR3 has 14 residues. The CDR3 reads CASSLGQRGGEQYF. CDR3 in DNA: TGTGCCAGCAGCTTAGGGCAGCGAGGTGGCGAGCAGTACTTC.

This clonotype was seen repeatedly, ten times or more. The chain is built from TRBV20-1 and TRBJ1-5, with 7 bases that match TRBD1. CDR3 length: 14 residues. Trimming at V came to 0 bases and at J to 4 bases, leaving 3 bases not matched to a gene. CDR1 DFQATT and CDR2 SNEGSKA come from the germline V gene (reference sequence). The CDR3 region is CSARDTTGNQPQHF. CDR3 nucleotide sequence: TGCAGTGCTAGAGATACGACAGGGAATCAGCCCCAGCATTTT.

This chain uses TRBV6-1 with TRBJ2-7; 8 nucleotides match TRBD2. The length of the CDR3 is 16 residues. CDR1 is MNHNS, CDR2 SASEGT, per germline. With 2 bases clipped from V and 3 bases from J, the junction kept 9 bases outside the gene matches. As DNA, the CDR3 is TGTGCCAGCAGTGAACCAATTCGGGAGGGAATCTACGAGCAGTACTTC. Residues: CASSEPIREGIYEQYF.

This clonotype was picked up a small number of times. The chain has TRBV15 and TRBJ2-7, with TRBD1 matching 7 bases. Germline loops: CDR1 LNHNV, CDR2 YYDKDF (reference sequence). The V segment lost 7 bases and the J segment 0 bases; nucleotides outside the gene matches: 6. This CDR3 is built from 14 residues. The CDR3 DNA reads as TGTGCCACCAATTCAGGACAGGACTCCTACGAGCAGTACTTC. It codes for CATNSGQDSYEQYF.

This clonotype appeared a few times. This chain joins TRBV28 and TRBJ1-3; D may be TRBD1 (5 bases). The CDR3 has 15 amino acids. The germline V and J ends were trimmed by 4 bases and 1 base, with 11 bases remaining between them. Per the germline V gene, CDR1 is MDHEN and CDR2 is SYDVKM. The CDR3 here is CASSSQEGSGNTIYF. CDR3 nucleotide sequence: TGTGCCAGCAGTTCCCAGGAGGGGTCTGGAAACACCATATATTTT.

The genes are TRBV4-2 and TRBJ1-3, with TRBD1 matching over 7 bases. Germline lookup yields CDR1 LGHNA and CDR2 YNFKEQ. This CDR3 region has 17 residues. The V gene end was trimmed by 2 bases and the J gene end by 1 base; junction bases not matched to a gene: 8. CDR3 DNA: TGTGCCAGCAGCCAAACGGGACAGCGATATTCTGGAAACACCATATATTTT. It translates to CASSQTGQRYSGNTIYF.

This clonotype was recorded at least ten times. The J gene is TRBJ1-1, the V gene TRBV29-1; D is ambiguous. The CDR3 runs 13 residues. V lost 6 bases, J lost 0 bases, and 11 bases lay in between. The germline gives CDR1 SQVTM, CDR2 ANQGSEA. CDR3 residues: CSVRTDMNTEAFF. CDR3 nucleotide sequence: TGCAGCGTCCGCACGGATATGAACACTGAAGCTTTCTTT.

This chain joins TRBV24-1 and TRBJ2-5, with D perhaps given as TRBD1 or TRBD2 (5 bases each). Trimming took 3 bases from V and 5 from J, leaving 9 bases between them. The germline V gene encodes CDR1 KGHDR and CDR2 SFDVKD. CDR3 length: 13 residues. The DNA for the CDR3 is TGTGCCACCAGTGATCACGGGGACGAGACCCAGTACTTC. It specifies CATSDHGDETQYF.

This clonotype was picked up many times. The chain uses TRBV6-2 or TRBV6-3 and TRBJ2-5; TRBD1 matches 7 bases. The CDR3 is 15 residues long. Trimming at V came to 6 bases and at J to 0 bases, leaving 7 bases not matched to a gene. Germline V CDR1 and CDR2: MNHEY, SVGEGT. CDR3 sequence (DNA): TGTGCCAGCAGCTCCGGGACAGAGTACCAAGAGACCCAGTACTTC. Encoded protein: CASSSGTEYQETQYF.

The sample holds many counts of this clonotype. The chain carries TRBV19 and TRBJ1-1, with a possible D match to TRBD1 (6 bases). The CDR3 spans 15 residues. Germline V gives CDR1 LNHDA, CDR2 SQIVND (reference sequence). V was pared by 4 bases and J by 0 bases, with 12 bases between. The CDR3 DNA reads TGTGCCAGTAGTAAGGGGGACTTTATGAACACTGAAGCTTTCTTT. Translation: CASSKGDFMNTEAFF.

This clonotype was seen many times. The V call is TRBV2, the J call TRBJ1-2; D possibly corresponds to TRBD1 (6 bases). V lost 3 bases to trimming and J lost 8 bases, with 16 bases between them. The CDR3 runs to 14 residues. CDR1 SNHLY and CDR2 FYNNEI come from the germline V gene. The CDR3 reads CASSEARGIWGYTF. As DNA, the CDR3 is TGTGCCAGCAGTGAGGCCAGGGGAATTTGGGGCTACACCTTC. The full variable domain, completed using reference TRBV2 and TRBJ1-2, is EPEVTQTPSHQVTQMGQEVILRCVPISNHLYFYWYRQILGQKVEFLVSFYNNEISEKSEIFDDQFSVERPDGSNFTLKIRSTKLEDSAMYFCASSEARGIWGYTFGSGTRLTVV.

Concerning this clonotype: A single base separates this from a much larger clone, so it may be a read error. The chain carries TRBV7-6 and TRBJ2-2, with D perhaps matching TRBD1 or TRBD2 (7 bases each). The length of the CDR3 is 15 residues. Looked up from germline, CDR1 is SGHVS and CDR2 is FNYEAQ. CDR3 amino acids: CVSSAGGGITGELFF. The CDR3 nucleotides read TGTGTCAGCAGCGCAGGGGGAGGGATCACCGGGGAGCTGTTTTTT.

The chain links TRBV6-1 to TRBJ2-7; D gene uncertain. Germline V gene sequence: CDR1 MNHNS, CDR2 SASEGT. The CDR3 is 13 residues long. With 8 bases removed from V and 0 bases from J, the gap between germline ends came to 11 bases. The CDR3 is CASFDQSSYEQYF. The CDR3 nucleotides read TGTGCCAGCTTTGACCAAAGCTCCTACGAGCAGTACTTC.

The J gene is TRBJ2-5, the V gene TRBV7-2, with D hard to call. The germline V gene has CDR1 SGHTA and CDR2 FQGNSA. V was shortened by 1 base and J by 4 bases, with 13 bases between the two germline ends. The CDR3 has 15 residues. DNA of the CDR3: TGTGCCAGCAGCTTAGGGTCGGGCAGTAGAGAGACCCAGTACTTC. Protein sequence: CASSLGSGSRETQYF.

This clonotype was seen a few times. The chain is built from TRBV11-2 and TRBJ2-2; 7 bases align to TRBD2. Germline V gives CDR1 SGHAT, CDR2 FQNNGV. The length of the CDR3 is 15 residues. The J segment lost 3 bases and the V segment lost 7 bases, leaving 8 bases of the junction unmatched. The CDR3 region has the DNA TGTGCCAGCACCATGGGGGGGGGGGACACCGGGGAGCTGTTTTTT. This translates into CASTMGGGDTGELFF.

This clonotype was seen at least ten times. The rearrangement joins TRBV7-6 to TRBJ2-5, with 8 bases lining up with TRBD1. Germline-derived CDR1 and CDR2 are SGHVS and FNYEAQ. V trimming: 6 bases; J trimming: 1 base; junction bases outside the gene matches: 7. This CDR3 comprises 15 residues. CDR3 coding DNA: TGTGCCAGCAGTTTGGGGACAGGACTCCAAGAGACCCAGTACTTC. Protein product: CASSLGTGLQETQYF.

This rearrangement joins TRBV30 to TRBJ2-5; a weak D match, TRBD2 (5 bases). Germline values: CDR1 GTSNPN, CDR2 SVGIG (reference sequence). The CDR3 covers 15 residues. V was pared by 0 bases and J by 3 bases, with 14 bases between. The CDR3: CAWSVLGQEEETQYF. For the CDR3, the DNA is TGTGCCTGGAGTGTACTCGGGCAGGAGGAAGAGACCCAGTACTTC. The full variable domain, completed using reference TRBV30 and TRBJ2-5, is SQTIHQWPATLVQPVGSPLSLECTVEGTSNPNLYWYRQAAGRGLQLLFYSVGIGQISSEVPQNLSASRPQDRQFILSSKKLLLSDSGFYLCAWSVLGQEEETQYFGPGTRLLVL.

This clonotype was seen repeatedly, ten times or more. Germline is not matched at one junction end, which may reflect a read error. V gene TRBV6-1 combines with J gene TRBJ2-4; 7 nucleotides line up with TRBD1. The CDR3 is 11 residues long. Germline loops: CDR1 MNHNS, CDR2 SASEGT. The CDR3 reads CASSNGQVTLF. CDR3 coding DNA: TGTGCCAGCAGTAATGGACAGGTGACGCTCTTC.

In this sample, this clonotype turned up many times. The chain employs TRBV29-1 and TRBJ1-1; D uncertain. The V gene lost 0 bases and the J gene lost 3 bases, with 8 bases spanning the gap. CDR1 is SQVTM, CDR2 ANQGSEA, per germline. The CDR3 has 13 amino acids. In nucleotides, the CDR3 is TGCAGCGTTGAAGATCGTGTGGACACTGAAGCTTTCTTT. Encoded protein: CSVEDRVDTEAFF.

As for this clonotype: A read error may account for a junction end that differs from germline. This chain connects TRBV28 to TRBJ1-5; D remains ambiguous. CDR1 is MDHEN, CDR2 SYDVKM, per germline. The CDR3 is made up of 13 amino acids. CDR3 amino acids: CASNIYSNQPQHF. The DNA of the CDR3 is TGTGCCAGCAACATCTATAGCAATCAACCCCAGCATTTT.

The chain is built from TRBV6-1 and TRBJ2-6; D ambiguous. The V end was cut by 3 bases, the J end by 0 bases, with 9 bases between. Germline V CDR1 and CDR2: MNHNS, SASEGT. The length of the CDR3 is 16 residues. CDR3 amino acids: CASSEGEISGANVLTF. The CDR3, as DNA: TGTGCCAGCAGTGAGGGCGAGATCTCTGGGGCCAACGTCCTGACTTTC.